This T cell receptor (beta chain) was found in a study of T-cell reconstitution after alpha-beta-depleted transplantation in children. V was shortened by 6 bases and J by 4 bases, with 11 bases between the two germline ends. The CDR3 runs to 13 residues. The library targeted TCRbeta and was prepared with unique molecular identifiers. TCRdb reprocessed the PCR reads with MiXCR, giving one entry per CDR3 protein. The top ten hold 27% of the sample, which has around 450,000 distinct CDR3 sequences, around two fifths seen once. Material: PBMCs, obtained before TCRalphabeta/CD19-depleted stem cell transplant. This sequence was found in a girl under 10 years old with aplastic anemia, due to receive a stem cell transplant. The J gene is TRBJ2-3, the V gene TRBV12-3 or TRBV12-4; weak D call: TRBD2 (6 bases). The CDR3, as DNA: TGTGCCAGCAGGACCGGGAGACCAGATACGCAGTATTTT. It specifies CASRTGRPDTQYF.